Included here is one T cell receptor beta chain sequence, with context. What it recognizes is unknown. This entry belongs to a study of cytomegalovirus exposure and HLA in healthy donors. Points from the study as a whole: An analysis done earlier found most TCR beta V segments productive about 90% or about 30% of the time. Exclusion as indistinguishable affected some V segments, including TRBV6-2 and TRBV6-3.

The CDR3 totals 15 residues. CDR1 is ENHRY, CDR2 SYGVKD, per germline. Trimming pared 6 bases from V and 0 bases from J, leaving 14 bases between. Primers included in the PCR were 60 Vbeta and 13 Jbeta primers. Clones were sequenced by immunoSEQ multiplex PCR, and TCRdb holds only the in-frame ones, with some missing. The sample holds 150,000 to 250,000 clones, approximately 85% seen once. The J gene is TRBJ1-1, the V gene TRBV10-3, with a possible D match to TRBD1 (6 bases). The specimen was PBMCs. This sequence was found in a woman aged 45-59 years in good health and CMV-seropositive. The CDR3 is CAISQQGSLNTEAFF. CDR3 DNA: TGTGCCATCAGCCAACAGGGTTCCCTGAACACTGAAGCTTTCTTT.